These 26 T cell receptor beta chains came from one sample sequenced in a study of shared clonotypes between healthy human individuals. Sequencing was performed with immunoSEQ multiplex PCR; in TCRdb, only in-frame clones are kept and a portion is missing. Of a few million clones in the sample, around 94% are singletons; the top ten hold roughly 0.13%. The sequenced material came from naive CD4+ T cells sorted from blood. Indicated subset: CD45RA+ positively selected. These receptors were taken from a man aged 18-30 years in good health.

Only one count was recorded for this clone. V gene TRBV2 combines with J gene TRBJ1-5, with D possibly TRBD1 on 5 matching bases. This CDR3 spans 15 amino acids. V lost 3 bases, J lost 3 bases, and 12 bases lay in between. Per germline, CDR1 SNHLY and CDR2 FYNNEI. CDR3 residues: CASSDAQAINQPQHF. The CDR3 DNA reads TGTGCCAGCAGTGATGCACAGGCGATCAATCAGCCCCAGCATTTT.

The rearrangement joins TRBV11-2 to TRBJ2-7; D may match TRBD1 or TRBD2 (5 bases each). The CDR3 is 14 residues long. Between the trimmed V and J ends, which lost 2 bases and 9 bases, there was a span of 17 bases. Germline CDR1 is SGHAT and CDR2 is FQNNGV. This chain's CDR3 is CASSLSTGRYGQYF. Written as DNA, the CDR3 is TGTGCCAGCAGCTTATCCACGGGACGGTATGGGCAGTACTTC.

The chain joins TRBV5-5 to TRBJ1-6, with a tentative D call TRBD1 (5 bases). Germline-derived CDR1 and CDR2 are SGHKS and YYEKEE (reference sequence). Between the trimmed V and J ends, which lost 2 bases and 8 bases, there was a span of 14 bases. The CDR3 covers 15 residues. The CDR3 DNA reads TGTGCCAGCAGCTTACGTCTGGGGACCTATTCACCCCTCCACTTT. It is translated as CASSLRLGTYSPLHF. Full variable domain (remainder filled in from reference TRBV5-5 and TRBJ1-6): DAGVTQSPTHLIKTRGQQVTLRCSPISGHKSVSWYQQVLGQGPQFIFQYYEKEERGRGNFPDRFSARQFPNYSSELNVNALLLGDSALYLCASSLRLGTYSPLHFGNGTRLTVT.

This rearrangement joins TRBV28 to TRBJ1-2; 9 bases are shared with TRBD1. The germline V gene encodes CDR1 MDHEN and CDR2 SYDVKM. The CDR3 contains 18 residues. Germline trimming cut 11 bases from V and 4 bases from J; bases unmatched to any gene: 23. In nucleotides, the CDR3 is TGTGCCGCCCTTGCCCTTGGGACAGGGCCCGAGGGTCGCTATGGCTACACCTTC. Its translation: CAALALGTGPEGRYGYTF.

As for this clone: Other DNA sequences within the sample encode an identical CDR3. This sequence joins TRBV4-3 and TRBJ2-7; 11 bases align to TRBD2. The J segment lost 2 bases and the V segment lost 4 bases, leaving 4 bases of the junction unmatched. The CDR3 extends over 15 amino acids. Germline CDR1 is LGHNA and CDR2 is YSLEER. As DNA, the CDR3 is TGCGCCAGCAGCCCCCTAGCGGGAGGACCCTACGAGCAGTACTTC. Amino acid sequence: CASSPLAGGPYEQYF.

The V call is TRBV2, the J call TRBJ2-4; D gene uncertain. From germline, CDR1 is SNHLY and CDR2 FYNNEI. V gave up 2 bases and J gave up 2 bases, with 7 bases separating them. CDR3 length equals 14 residues. CDR3 in amino acids: CASSEWGPKNIQYF. The DNA of the CDR3 is TGTGCCAGCAGTGAATGGGGTCCCAAAAACATTCAGTACTTC.

Concerning this clone itself: The sample has other DNA sequences that encode this CDR3 too. The V gene is TRBV9, the J gene TRBJ2-1, with 9 bases that match TRBD2. This CDR3 has 15 amino acids. Germline V gene data show CDR1 as SGDLS and CDR2 as YYNGEE. The J segment lost 2 bases and the V segment lost 3 bases, leaving 3 bases of the junction unmatched. CDR3 sequence (DNA): TGTGCCAGCAGCGGCGGGGGGGGCACCTACAATGAGCAGTTCTTC. It translates to CASSGGGGTYNEQFF.

CDR3 residues: CASNPRGQGREPQHF. As DNA, the CDR3 is TGTGCCAGTAATCCTAGGGGACAGGGGCGTGAGCCCCAGCATTTT. This sequence joins TRBV19 and TRBJ1-5; TRBD1 aligns across 10 bases. With V trimmed by 7 bases and J by 8 bases, 11 bases remained unmatched. The germline V gene encodes CDR1 LNHDA and CDR2 SQIVND (reference sequence). CDR3 length: 15 amino acids.

This rearrangement joins TRBV7-2 to TRBJ2-5, with 14 positions matching TRBD2. Per the germline V gene, CDR1 is SGHTA and CDR2 is FQGNSA. V was pared by 5 bases and J by 2 bases, with 7 bases of the junction left unmatched. The CDR3 extends over 17 amino acids. The CDR3 coding sequence is TGTGCCAGCAGCCGGGGACTAGCGGGAGCCCCGCAAGAGACCCAGTACTTC. It encodes CASSRGLAGAPQETQYF.

For this clone: Other DNA sequences from this sample encode an identical CDR3 as well. V is TRBV15 and J is TRBJ1-5; D is undetermined. There are 14 residues in the CDR3. Germline CDR1 is LNHNV and CDR2 is YYDKDF (reference sequence). Trimming pared 1 base from V and 4 bases from J, leaving 8 bases between. The CDR3 spells CATSRGQVNQPQHF. The CDR3 DNA is TGTGCCACCAGCAGAGGCCAAGTAAATCAGCCCCAGCATTTT. The whole variable domain, filled in from reference TRBV15 and TRBJ1-5, reads DAMVIQNPRYQVTQFGKPVTLSCSQTLNHNVMYWYQQKSSQAPKLLFHYYDKDFNNEADTPDNFQSRRPNTSFCFLDIRSPGLGDTAMYLCATSRGQVNQPQHFGDGTRLSIL.

The chain combines TRBV9 with TRBJ2-7; a possible D gene is TRBD2 (6 bases). CDR3 length equals 14 residues. The germline V gene has CDR1 SGDLS and CDR2 YYNGEE. Trimming took 4 bases from V and 6 from J, leaving 17 bases between them. In DNA form, the CDR3 reads TGTGCCAGCAGCACCCGGGACTCCCGAAGCGAGCAGTACTTC. Translated: CASSTRDSRSEQYF.

V is TRBV11-3 and J is TRBJ2-3, with D possibly matching TRBD2 (6 bases). Germline CDR1 is SGHNT and CDR2 is YENEEA. This CDR3 has 15 amino acids. Trimming pared 3 bases from V and 0 bases from J, leaving 10 bases between. Here the CDR3 DNA reads TGTGCCAGCAGCTTCGATGCGGGGAGCACAGATACGCAGTATTTT. Translation gives CASSFDAGSTDTQYF.

The chain carries TRBV5-1 and TRBJ2-3; TRBD1 or TRBD2 may be the D gene (7 bases each). Trimming cost V 5 bases and J 6 bases, with 16 bases left between them. The germline V gene encodes CDR1 SGHRS and CDR2 YFSETQ. This CDR3 contains 14 residues. Here the CDR3 reads CASRAGVGGDTQYF. The CDR3 region has the DNA TGCGCCAGCAGGGCGGGAGTAGGGGGCGATACGCAGTATTTT.

The chain recombines TRBV4-1 with TRBJ1-4; D gene unclear. Trimming shortened V by 0 bases and J by 4 bases, and 15 bases separated the two germline ends. The CDR3 is made up of 17 amino acids. Per the germline V gene, CDR1 is MGHRA and CDR2 is YSYEKL. CDR3 sequence reads: CASSQDHPGTSNEKLFF. The CDR3 DNA is TGCGCCAGCAGCCAAGATCATCCCGGCACAAGTAATGAAAAACTGTTTTTT.

The chain recombines TRBV9 with TRBJ2-3; the match to TRBD2 covers 14 bases. This CDR3 has 19 amino acids. V gave up 4 bases and J gave up 5 bases; unmatched junction bases: 15. Looked up from germline, CDR1 is SGDLS and CDR2 is YYNGEE. The CDR3 bases are TGTGCCAGCAGCTTCCCGACTAGCGGGAGGGGGGGCGGGATAGATACGCAGTATTTT. Its protein product is CASSFPTSGRGGGIDTQYF.

Points on this clone: One end of the junction varies from germline; a read error may be responsible. V and J are TRBV19 and TRBJ2-3, with D tentatively TRBD1 (6 bases). This CDR3 region has 12 residues. Per the germline V gene, CDR1 is LNHDA and CDR2 is SQIVND (reference sequence). The CDR3 DNA follows: TGTGCCAGTAGCATAGACAGGAATACGCAGTATTTT. Protein sequence: CASSIDRNTQYF.

On this clone itself: Additional DNA sequences in this sample encode the identical CDR3. The chain has TRBV5-1 and TRBJ2-7; D might be TRBD2 (6 bases). With 0 bases removed from V and 0 bases from J, the gap between germline ends came to 10 bases. The germline gives CDR1 SGHRS, CDR2 YFSETQ. The CDR3 covers 15 residues. Here the CDR3 reads CASSLGPGSSYEQYF. Written as DNA, the CDR3 is TGCGCCAGCAGCTTGGGCCCCGGGAGCTCCTACGAGCAGTACTTC.

This clone was detected once. This chain uses TRBV29-1 with TRBJ1-4; 8 bases align to TRBD1. J was trimmed by 7 bases and V by 5 bases; bases with no gene match: 9. The CDR3 totals 14 residues. CDR1 and CDR2 from the germline V gene are SQVTM and ANQGSEA. The CDR3 protein is CSVPVGGQVEKLFF. CDR3 in DNA: TGCAGCGTTCCTGTGGGGGGACAGGTTGAAAAACTGTTTTTT.

The J gene is TRBJ2-7, the V gene TRBV4-1, with a weak D call TRBD1 (6 bases). V gave up 5 bases and J gave up 4 bases, with 21 bases separating them. Germline-derived CDR1 and CDR2 are MGHRA and YSYEKL. CDR3 length: 16 residues. CDR3 bases: TGCGCCAGCAGCACTCCCGGGACACGTGTTCCTTACGAGCAGTACTTC. Translation: CASSTPGTRVPYEQYF.

CDR3 nucleotides: TGTGCCAGCAGCTTAGCCCCCGGGACTGGGTACGAGCAGTACTTC. Translated, it gives CASSLAPGTGYEQYF. The V and J genes are TRBV7-2 and TRBJ2-7; maybe TRBD2 (6 bases). Germline CDR1 reads SGHTA; CDR2 reads FQGNSA. CDR3 size: 15 residues. V lost 0 bases, J lost 4 bases, and 13 bases lay in between. The variable domain in full, with the rest retrieved from reference TRBV7-2 and TRBJ2-7, is GAGVSQSPSNKVTEKGKDVELRCDPISGHTALYWYRQSLGQGLEFLIYFQGNSAPDKSGLPSDRFSAERTGGSVSTLTIQRTQQEDSAVYLCASSLAPGTGYEQYFGPGTRLTVT.

This rearrangement joins TRBV7-2 to TRBJ2-5; the D gene could be TRBD1 or TRBD2 (5 bases each). V lost 5 bases and J 4 bases, leaving 17 bases between the germline ends. Germline lookup yields CDR1 SGHTA and CDR2 FQGNSA. The CDR3 has 15 amino acids. The CDR3 nucleotides read TGTGCCAGCAGCCAGTCCGGGAATCAGGGAGAGACCCAGTACTTC. This translates into CASSQSGNQGETQYF.

Concerning this clone itself: Other DNA sequences from this sample encode an identical CDR3 as well. This rearrangement joins TRBV7-9 to TRBJ1-5; 7 bases fit TRBD1. The germline V gene has CDR1 SEHNR and CDR2 FQNEAQ (reference sequence). J was trimmed by 5 bases and V by 6 bases; bases with no gene match: 7. The CDR3 consists of 14 residues. The CDR3 loop is CASSLDRDDQPQHF. DNA for the CDR3: TGTGCCAGCAGTCTCGACAGGGATGATCAGCCCCAGCATTTT. Variable domain in full (rest from reference TRBV7-9 and TRBJ1-5): DTGVSQNPRHKITKRGQNVTFRCDPISEHNRLYWYRQTLGQGPEFLTYFQNEAQLEKSRLLSDRFSAERPKGSFSTLEIQRTEQGDSAMYLCASSLDRDDQPQHFGDGTRLSIL.

V and J are TRBV7-2 and TRBJ1-4, with 7 bases fitting TRBD1. The germline V gene encodes CDR1 SGHTA and CDR2 FQGNSA. V lost 5 bases and J lost 3; bases outside the gene matches: 6. CDR3 length: 15 residues. The CDR3 DNA reads TGTGCCAGCAGCACTACAGGGGTGGCTAATGAAAAACTGTTTTTT. The encoded protein is CASSTTGVANEKLFF.

The rearrangement uses TRBV18 and TRBJ2-5; D is uncertain. This CDR3 has 14 residues. The V gene's germline CDR1 is KGHSH and CDR2 LQKENI. V was cut by 3 bases and J by 2 bases, with 10 bases left in between. The CDR3 reads CASSPLVQQETQYF. CDR3 coding DNA: TGTGCCAGCTCACCCCTGGTCCAGCAAGAGACCCAGTACTTC.

The chain has TRBV28 and TRBJ2-3; D might be TRBD1 (6 bases). Trimming removed 5 bases at V and 4 bases at J, with 16 bases between. There are 15 residues in the CDR3. Germline loops: CDR1 MDHEN, CDR2 SYDVKM. In DNA, the CDR3 is TGTGCCAGCAGTCCCAGGGGCCCTTGGGCAGATACGCAGTATTTT. Protein product: CASSPRGPWADTQYF.

CDR3 protein: CASVDIFNSYEQYF. CDR3 nucleotide sequence: TGTGCCAGCGTCGACATCTTCAACTCCTACGAGCAGTACTTC. The chain combines TRBV27 with TRBJ2-7; D gene uncertain. Trimming stripped 8 bases from V and 0 bases from J, with 14 bases between. Looked up from germline, CDR1 is MNHEY and CDR2 is SMNVEV (reference sequence). The CDR3 loop spans 14 amino acids.